A selection of T cell receptor beta chains follows, all from one sample in a study of OX40 agonist ivuxolimab in advanced cancers. Sequenced by immunoSEQ multiplex PCR; TCRdb stores in-frame clones only, minus some. The sample gives roughly 86,000 clones, roughly nine tenths of which show up once; 2.5% to 3% is in the top ten. The sequencing used CD4+ or CD8+ T cells sorted from blood, collected in a trial of the OX40 agonist ivuxolimab. Receptors were obtained from an adult with an advanced solid tumor such as melanoma, head and neck, liver or kidney cancer. CDR3s include the opening cysteine and the closing phenylalanine or tryptophan. Fields, in order: clone size, V gene, D gene, J gene, CDR3 DNA, CDR3 protein. D genes are given only for firm matches. Clone sizes are given selectively: once, few, many, or a class where the clone is expanded.

.,TRBV5-7,.,TRBJ1-3,TGTGCCAGCAGCCAAGATGGGGGGGGCTCTGGAAACACCATATATTTT,CASSQDGGGSGNTIYF
.,TRBV15,.,TRBJ1-1,TGTGCCACCAGGGGGTGGCAGAACACTGAAGCTTTCTTT,CATRGWQNTEAFF
.,TRBV4-2,TRBD1,TRBJ1-4,TGTGCCAGCAGCCTAGTGACAGGGGTAAATGAAAAACTGTTTTTT,CASSLVTGVNEKLFF
.,TRBV28,TRBD1,TRBJ2-5,TGTGCCAGCAGTTTCAGGGGACAGGGTATCTCGGCCCAGTACTTC,CASSFRGQGISAQYF
.,TRBV5-3,.,TRBJ1-2,TGTGCCAGAAGCTTGAGAAGAGCTAACTATGGCTACACCTTC,CARSLRRANYGYTF
.,TRBV21-1,.,TRBJ2-7,TGTGCCAGCATCCAAAGGGACAGGCGTACCTACGAGCAGTACTTC,CASIQRDRRTYEQYF
.,TRBV6-5,.,TRBJ1-6,TGTGCCAGCAGTTTAGATGGGCTTGGGATTTCACCCCTCCACTTT,CASSLDGLGISPLHF
.,TRBV7-9,.,TRBJ2-7,TGTGCCAGCAGCGCCGGTTCACTAGCCCGTCTCGAGCAGTACTTC,CASSAGSLARLEQYF
.,TRBV5-1,.,TRBJ2-1,TGCGCCAGCAGCTTGGGGGAGCGGAGCTCCTACAATGAGCAGTTCTTC,CASSLGERSSYNEQFF
.,TRBV6-1,.,TRBJ1-5,TGTGCCAGCACCCCTGGGAGGGTTGGGGAGCCCCAGCATTTT,CASTPGRVGEPQHF
few,TRBV28,TRBD1,TRBJ1-1,TGTGCCAGCAGATCACAGGGGGCAGAGGACACTGAAGCTTTCTTT,CASRSQGAEDTEAFF
.,TRBV19,.,TRBJ2-5,TGTGCCAGTAGTATAAACAGCCAAGAGACCCAGTACTTC,CASSINSQETQYF
.,TRBV6-5,TRBD2,TRBJ2-1,TGTGCCAGCAGTTACTCGAGTAGCGGGATCTACAATGAGCAGTTCTTC,CASSYSSSGIYNEQFF
.,TRBV6-1,.,TRBJ2-7,TGTGCCAGCAGTGGTGGACAGAATTCCTACGAGCAGTACTTC,CASSGGQNSYEQYF
.,TRBV13,.,TRBJ2-5,TGTGCCAGCAGCACCTGGGGGTGGGAGACCCAGTACTTC,CASSTWGWETQYF
.,TRBV6-5,TRBD1,TRBJ1-1,TGTGCCAGCACCCGACAGGGTTGGACTGAAGCTTTCTTT,CASTRQGWTEAFF
.,TRBV15,.,TRBJ1-5,TGTGCCACCAGCAGAGAAGGGGATTACCAGCCCCAGCATTTT,CATSREGDYQPQHF
.,TRBV11-3,.,TRBJ2-3,TGTGCCAGCAAGGAGGGTAGAGATACGCAGTATTTT,CASKEGRDTQYF
once,TRBV11-2,.,TRBJ2-7,TGTGCCAGCAGCTTAAAGGACAGTTACGAGCAGTACTTC,CASSLKDSYEQYF
.,TRBV19,.,TRBJ2-5,TGTGCCAGTAGTATTGTCCCTCCCTTCGAATCTAAGGCTTTGAAGGAGACCCAGTACTTC,CASSIVPPFESKALKETQYF
once,TRBV7-9,.,TRBJ1-1,TGTGCCAGCAGCCGCACAAGTTACCCGAACACTGAAGCTTTCTTT,CASSRTSYPNTEAFF
.,TRBV27,.,TRBJ1-2,TGTGCCAGCAGCACATGGGGTCCCAGGCCCCGTGAAATCTATGGCTACACCTTC,CASSTWGPRPREIYGYTF
few,TRBV18,.,TRBJ1-2,TGTGCCAGCTCACCTGATTCACGCGGCTACACCTTC,CASSPDSRGYTF
.,TRBV5-1,TRBD1,TRBJ1-4,TGCGCCAGCAGCTCGTGGACAGGGATGAATGAAAAACTGTTTTTT,CASSSWTGMNEKLFF
.,TRBV5-1,.,TRBJ2-1,TGCGCCAGCAGCTTGGCCAGCATTCTACTCCTGGACAATGAGCAGTTCTTC,CASSLASILLLDNEQFF
.,TRBV6-5,.,TRBJ2-5,TGTGCCAGCAGTTACTGGGTTGGGCCGAAAGAGACCCAGTACTTC,CASSYWVGPKETQYF
.,TRBV29-1,.,TRBJ1-2,TGCACCCTTGGGGCGAACTATGGCTACACCTTC,CTLGANYGYTF
.,TRBV30,.,TRBJ1-2,TGTGCCTGGAGCGGGGAATTCTATGGCTACACCTTC,CAWSGEFYGYTF
.,TRBV7-9,.,TRBJ2-1,TGTGCCAGCAGCTATCAAGGGGTAGGCTCCTACAATGAGCAGTTCTTC,CASSYQGVGSYNEQFF
.,TRBV5-4,TRBD1,TRBJ2-1,TGTGCCAGCAGCATTCGGACAGGGCGGAGGGACAATGAGCAGTTCTTC,CASSIRTGRRDNEQFF
.,TRBV11-2,.,TRBJ2-1,TGTGCCAGCAGCTTAGATCGGTTACCTGAGCAGTTCTTC,CASSLDRLPEQFF
.,TRBV2,.,TRBJ2-5,TGTGCCAGCAGTCCCAGGATTCAAGAGACCCAGTACTTC,CASSPRIQETQYF